This T cell receptor beta chain derives from a study of cytomegalovirus exposure and HLA in healthy donors. Study results and limitations: TCR association rates varied by HLA locus in a later analysis, with DRB1 highest and HLA-C lowest. What a later analysis reportedly showed was that an Asian-associated ancestry cluster had fewer N-insertions than the approximately 670-donor mean.

The CDR3 contains 15 residues. CDR1 and CDR2 from the germline V gene are SGHTA and FQGTGA. V lost 5 bases, J lost 3 bases, and 7 bases stayed unmatched. The PCR had 60 Vbeta and 13 Jbeta primers. In the original processing: Unique TCR beta chains totaled some 80 million in a later count, with roughly 11 million of them shared. Repertoires were generated with immunoSEQ multiplex PCR, while TCRdb's copy carries only in-frame clones and drops some. V, J and clone size are those of that table, while D and trimming were read from the DNA. The table has fewer than 200,000 clones, 68% seen once. As for this clone: Antigen unknown.

The chain employs TRBV7-3 and TRBJ2-3; 8 bases are shared with TRBD1. What was sequenced was PBMCs. The receptor was isolated from a woman aged 40-49 years in good health and CMV-seropositive. CDR3 nucleotides: TGTGCCAGCAGCGACTCACAGGGGGTAACAGATACGCAGTATTTT. It is translated as CASSDSQGVTDTQYF.